One sample yielded the 11 T cell receptor beta chains listed below, sequenced in a study of T-cell memory formation after mild COVID-19. TCRdb itself ran the 5' RACE reads through MiXCR, one entry per CDR3 protein. The profile covers 150,000 to 200,000 distinct CDR3 sequences, with about 20% appearing a single time and roughly 23% taken by the ten largest. The sequencing input was PBMCs or a T cell subset sorted from them (not recorded which). Receptors originate from an adult woman who had mild COVID-19 (a few samples of this study predate the infection). Cell type and time point are not known.

The gene calls are TRBV7-8 and TRBJ1-1; 7 nucleotides agree with TRBD1. Germline CDR1 SGHVS, CDR2 FQNEAQ. This CDR3 has 13 residues. V shed 5 bases, J shed 5 bases, and the junction held 5 bases outside the gene matches. The CDR3 bases are TGTGCCAGCAGCACAGGGGAAGCGACTGAAGCTTTCTTT. Translating gives CASSTGEATEAFF. Combining the CDR3 with reference TRBV7-8 and TRBJ1-1 gives the whole variable domain GAGVSQSPRYKVAKRGQDVALRCDPISGHVSLFWYQQALGQGPEFLTYFQNEAQLDKSGLPSDRFFAERPEGSVSTLKIQRTQQEDSAVYLCASSTGEATEAFFGQGTRLTVV.

This clonotype has a handful of counts. In DNA form, the CDR3 reads TGTGCCAGTGCCTATGGCGGGGAGACCCAGTACTTC. Translating gives CASAYGGETQYF. The chain combines TRBV19 with TRBJ2-5; D might be TRBD2 (5 bases). The germline V and J ends were trimmed by 8 bases and 5 bases, with 12 bases remaining between them. The CDR3 runs to 12 residues. Germline V gives CDR1 LNHDA, CDR2 SQIVND (reference sequence).

This clonotype was seen ten or more times. V gene TRBV4-1 combines with J gene TRBJ2-1, with D perhaps TRBD1 (5 bases). CDR3 length: 16 residues. Germline CDR1 reads MGHRA; CDR2 reads YSYEKL. V was pared by 0 bases and J by 8 bases, with 17 bases between. CDR3 DNA sequence: TGCGCCAGCAGCCAAGACAGGGCATCAAGGTGGGATGAGCAGTTCTTC. It specifies CASSQDRASRWDEQFF.

The chain combines TRBV7-9 with TRBJ2-3; 9 bases match TRBD2. The CDR3 is made up of 17 amino acids. Germline V lookup: CDR1 SEHNR, CDR2 FQNEAQ (reference sequence). V lost 4 bases to trimming and J lost 2 bases; unmatched junction nucleotides: 10. This CDR3 reads CASSSRRSGGITDTQYF. The CDR3 region has the DNA TGTGCCAGCAGCTCCCGAAGAAGCGGGGGGATCACAGATACGCAGTATTTT.

The J gene is TRBJ1-6, the V gene TRBV12-3 or TRBV12-4, with a tentative D call TRBD1 (6 bases). V was pared by 6 bases and J by 0 bases, with 9 bases between. The CDR3 has 15 residues. The CDR3 reads CASRGQSSYNSPLHF. CDR3 nucleotides: TGTGCCAGCAGAGGACAGAGCTCCTATAATTCACCCCTCCACTTT.

The V gene is TRBV12-3 or TRBV12-4, the J gene TRBJ2-1, with 8 bases lining up with TRBD1. The CDR3 extends over 13 amino acids. J was trimmed by 9 bases and V by 3 bases; bases with no gene match: 4. The CDR3 DNA is TGTGCCAGCAGTTTTGGACAGGGTGGTGAGCAGTTCTTC. This sequence encodes CASSFGQGGEQFF.

V usage is TRBV2 and J usage is TRBJ2-7; D is perhaps TRBD1 (5 bases). Trimming stripped 2 bases from V and 2 bases from J, with 10 bases between. The germline CDR1 and CDR2 sequences are SNHLY and FYNNEI. CDR3 length: 14 residues. The CDR3 loop is CASSERGIAYEQYF. The CDR3 region has the DNA TGTGCCAGCAGTGAAAGGGGCATCGCCTACGAGCAGTACTTC.

The table lists this clonotype with many counts. This chain uses TRBV5-1 with TRBJ2-7, with no clear D. V was cut by 1 base and J by 0 bases, with 8 bases left in between. Germline assignment: CDR1 SGHRS and CDR2 YFSETQ. The CDR3 loop spans 14 amino acids. The CDR3 here is CASSLRFSSYEQYF. DNA of the CDR3: TGCGCCAGCAGCTTGCGGTTTAGCTCCTACGAGCAGTACTTC.

The chain carries TRBV11-3 and TRBJ2-1; D gene ambiguous. The CDR3 length is 12 residues. V dropped 1 base and J dropped 8 bases, with 6 bases sitting between them. Germline-derived CDR1 and CDR2 are SGHNT and YENEEA. The CDR3: CASSLVYHEQFF. The CDR3 DNA sequence: TGTGCCAGCAGCTTAGTTTATCATGAGCAGTTCTTC.

This clonotype was seen more than once but under ten times. The rearrangement joins TRBV6-5 to TRBJ1-2; possible D gene TRBD1, 5 bases. The ends were cut back, 6 bases at V and 3 bases at J, with 11 bases in the middle. The CDR3 is 13 amino acids. Germline V lookup: CDR1 MNHEY, CDR2 SVGAGI. The CDR3 loop reads CASRPEGYYGYTF. For the CDR3, the DNA is TGTGCCAGCAGGCCAGAGGGGTACTATGGCTACACCTTC.

The chain combines TRBV4-2 with TRBJ2-2; D uncertain. The CDR3 is 14 amino acids. The V gene lost 6 bases and the J gene lost 9 bases, with 17 bases spanning the gap. CDR1 is LGHNA, CDR2 YNFKEQ, per germline. CDR3 sequence (DNA): TGTGCCAGCAGTCCGAAAGAGCAATTGAGGGAGCTGTTTTTT. Its translation is CASSPKEQLRELFF.